These T cell receptor beta chains were read from a single sample in a study of shared clonotypes between healthy human individuals. Measured with immunoSEQ multiplex PCR; TCRdb has only the in-frame clones, and not every one. The repertoire consists of some 2,400,000 clones, with almost 96% occurring once and the leading ten covering less than 0.15%. The sequenced sample consisted of naive CD4+ T cells sorted from blood. The receptors were sampled from a man aged 18 to 30 in good health. Both conserved end residues are part of each CDR3. The order of the fields is D gene, clone size, J gene, V gene, CDR3 protein, CDR3 DNA. D genes are given only for firm matches. Some rows have no size entry. The others give once, few or many, or a class for an expanded clone.

>NA|NA|TRBJ1-4|TRBV30
CAWSGKDSFSEKLFF
TGTGCCTGGAGTGGCAAGGACAGTTTCAGTGAAAAACTGTTTTTT
>TRBD1|once|TRBJ1-1|TRBV6-5
CASTKPGQGPEAFF
TGTGCCAGCACCAAACCGGGACAGGGACCCGAAGCTTTCTTT
>TRBD1|NA|TRBJ1-6|TRBV30
CAWSAPQGADSPLHF
TGTGCCTGGAGTGCACCACAGGGGGCTGATTCACCCCTCCACTTT
>NA|once|TRBJ2-3|TRBV5-1
CASSLVQGATDTQYF
TGCGCCAGCAGCTTGGTTCAGGGAGCGACAGATACGCAGTATTTT
>TRBD1|NA|TRBJ1-3|TRBV6-5
CASSSLTGGTGNTIYF
TGTGCCAGCAGTTCCTTGACAGGGGGCACTGGAAACACCATATATTTT
>TRBD2|NA|TRBJ2-3|TRBV5-1
CASSLTSGGAVGTDTQYF
TGCGCCAGCAGCCTCACTAGCGGGGGGGCCGTCGGCACAGATACGCAGTATTTT
>TRBD1|NA|TRBJ2-5|TRBV9
CASSVGDRGREETQYF
TGTGCCAGCAGCGTAGGTGACAGGGGGAGGGAAGAGACCCAGTACTTC
>NA|once|TRBJ2-5|TRBV10-3
CAISETWPGSQETQYF
TGTGCCATCAGTGAAACGTGGCCGGGCTCCCAAGAGACCCAGTACTTC
>NA|few|TRBJ2-1|TRBV25-1
CASSEFGASGQFF
TGTGCCAGCAGTGAATTCGGTGCGTCAGGGCAGTTCTTC
>NA|NA|TRBJ1-2|TRBV2
CASSESSLFDYGYTF
TGTGCCAGCAGTGAATCGTCCTTATTTGACTATGGCTACACCTTC
>NA|NA|TRBJ1-5|TRBV2
CASSVFGGPDQPQHF
TGTGCCAGCAGTGTTTTTGGGGGGCCGGATCAGCCCCAGCATTTT
>NA|NA|TRBJ1-2|TRBV5-6
CASSSNRGGYTF
TGTGCCAGCAGCTCCAACCGGGGTGGCTACACCTTC
>NA|NA|TRBJ1-2|TRBV5-6
CASSLPGHCGYTF
TGTGCCAGCAGCTTGCCCGGGCACTGTGGCTACACCTTC
>NA|NA|TRBJ1-2|TRBV10-3
CAISPGGRAGYTF
TGTGCCATCAGTCCCGGCGGCAGGGCCGGCTACACCTTC
>NA|NA|TRBJ2-1|TRBV27
CASSFNHVPIGGYNEQFF
TGTGCCAGCAGTTTCAATCATGTCCCCATTGGTGGTTACAATGAGCAGTTCTTC
>NA|NA|TRBJ2-3|TRBV11-2
CASRAWGGTDTQYF
TGTGCCAGCAGGGCCTGGGGCGGCACAGATACGCAGTATTTT
>NA|once|TRBJ2-3|TRBV5-4
CASSLGATAGDTQYF
TGTGCCAGCAGCTTGGGAGCTACCGCCGGAGATACGCAGTATTTT
>NA|NA|TRBJ2-5|TRBV6-5
CASSNTGTQYF
TGTGCCAGCAGTAATACAGGAACCCAGTACTTC
>NA|NA|TRBJ1-6|TRBV7-9
CASSLDWGSPLHF
TGTGCCAGCAGCTTAGACTGGGGCTCACCCCTCCACTTT
>NA|once|TRBJ2-7|TRBV19
CASSIMDGTTYEQYF
TGTGCCAGTAGTATAATGGACGGGACAACCTACGAGCAGTACTTC
>TRBD1|NA|TRBJ1-2|TRBV19
CASRLTGTYGYTF
TGTGCCAGTAGGTTGACAGGGACCTATGGCTACACCTTC
>NA|once|TRBJ2-7|TRBV11-2
CASSLVMGARASYEQYF
TGTGCCAGCAGCTTAGTCATGGGTGCACGGGCCTCCTACGAGCAGTACTTC
>TRBD1|NA|TRBJ1-2|TRBV18
CASSPTGQGDGYTF
TGTGCCAGCTCACCTACGGGACAGGGAGATGGCTACACCTTC
>TRBD2|NA|TRBJ2-7|TRBV5-1
CASSWGSGGAYEQYF
TGCGCCAGCAGCTGGGGTAGCGGGGGTGCCTACGAGCAGTACTTC
>NA|NA|TRBJ2-3|TRBV5-1
CASSLAGTLPDTQYF
TGCGCCAGCAGCTTGGCCGGGACTCTGCCAGATACGCAGTATTTT
>TRBD1|NA|TRBJ1-5|TRBV6-5
CASSRGQGGNQPQHF
TGTGCCAGCAGTAGGGGACAGGGTGGCAATCAGCCCCAGCATTTT
>TRBD1|NA|TRBJ2-3|TRBV7-9
CASSLGQGADTQYF
TGTGCCAGCAGCTTAGGGCAGGGGGCAGATACGCAGTATTTT
>NA|NA|TRBJ2-3|TRBV9
CASSGPSSAGTDTQYF
TGTGCCAGCAGCGGCCCTTCTAGCGCCGGCACAGATACGCAGTATTTT
>TRBD1|NA|TRBJ2-1|TRBV9
CASSLRGDRGYNEQFF
TGTGCCAGCAGCCTCCGGGGGGACAGGGGTTACAATGAGCAGTTCTTC
>NA|NA|TRBJ1-2|TRBV4-3
CASSQGVTINYGYTF
TGCGCCAGCAGCCAAGGAGTTACTATCAACTATGGCTACACCTTC
>TRBD1|once|TRBJ1-6|TRBV5-1
CASSFQRGAGGDNSPLHF
TGCGCCAGCAGCTTCCAACGGGGCGCAGGGGGCGATAATTCACCCCTCCACTTT
>TRBD2|NA|TRBJ2-1|TRBV11-2
CASSQHGGASYNEQFF
TGTGCCAGCAGCCAACACGGGGGGGCCTCCTACAATGAGCAGTTCTTC
>NA|NA|TRBJ1-3|TRBV5-1
CASSLAGISGNTIYF
TGCGCCAGCAGCTTGGCAGGGATCTCTGGAAACACCATATATTTT
>NA|NA|TRBJ1-6|TRBV28
CASRESRGGNSPLHF
TGTGCCAGCAGAGAAAGCCGCGGAGGAAATTCACCCCTCCACTTT
>NA|once|TRBJ1-1|TRBV2
CASSEEGSTEAFF
TGTGCCAGCAGTGAGGAGGGATCAACTGAAGCTTTCTTT
>NA|NA|TRBJ2-5|TRBV5-1
CASSLEGFGQETQYF
TGCGCCAGCAGCTTAGAAGGGTTTGGGCAAGAGACCCAGTACTTC
>NA|NA|TRBJ2-1|TRBV30
CAWSVGTAGDEQFF
TGTGCCTGGAGTGTAGGTACAGCAGGGGATGAGCAGTTCTTC
>NA|NA|TRBJ1-2|TRBV5-1
CASSLVPGLNNYGYTF
TGCGCCAGCAGCTTGGTTCCAGGGTTGAATAACTATGGCTACACCTTC
>NA|NA|TRBJ1-4|TRBV4-1
CASSASLTGRDYKKLFF
TGCGCCAGCAGCGCCAGTCTTACAGGGAGAGACTATAAAAAACTGTTTTTT
>NA|NA|TRBJ1-1|TRBV13
CASSLGGLRVNTEAFF
TGTGCCAGCAGCTTAGGCGGGCTTAGGGTGAACACTGAAGCTTTCTTT
>NA|once|TRBJ2-1|TRBV2
CASSRKGAEQFF
TGTGCCAGCAGCCGAAAGGGCGCTGAGCAGTTCTTC
>NA|NA|TRBJ2-2|TRBV30
CAWSHGTSNTGELFF
TGTGCCTGGAGTCACGGGACGTCGAACACCGGGGAGCTGTTTTTT
>TRBD1|NA|TRBJ2-2|TRBV10-3
CAISRVLGQGRTGELFF
TGTGCCATCAGTCGTGTTCTGGGACAGGGAAGGACCGGGGAGCTGTTTTTT
>NA|NA|TRBJ1-3|TRBV7-9
CASSLLAGGNTIYF
TGTGCCAGCAGCTTGCTGGCGGGTGGAAACACCATATATTTT
>NA|NA|TRBJ2-2|TRBV10-3
CAISASGPSVTGELFF
TGTGCCATCAGTGCATCTGGGCCGAGCGTGACCGGGGAGCTGTTTTTT